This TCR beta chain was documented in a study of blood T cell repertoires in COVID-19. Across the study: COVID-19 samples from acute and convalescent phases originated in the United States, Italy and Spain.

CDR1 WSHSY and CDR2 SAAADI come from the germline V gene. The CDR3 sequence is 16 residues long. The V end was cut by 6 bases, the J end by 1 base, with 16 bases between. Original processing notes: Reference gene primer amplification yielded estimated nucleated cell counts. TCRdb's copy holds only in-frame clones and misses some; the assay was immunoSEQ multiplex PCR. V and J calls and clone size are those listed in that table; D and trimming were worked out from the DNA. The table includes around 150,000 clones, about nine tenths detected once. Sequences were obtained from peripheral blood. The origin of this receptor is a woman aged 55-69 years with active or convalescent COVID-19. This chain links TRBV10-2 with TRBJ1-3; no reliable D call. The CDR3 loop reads CASSSSGVRSGNTIYF. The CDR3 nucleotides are TGCGCCAGCAGCTCCAGCGGGGTGAGATCTGGAAACACCATATATTTT.